The 30 T cell receptor beta chains listed next were all sequenced from one sample in a study of blood T cell repertoires in COVID-19. The repertoire was sequenced with immunoSEQ multiplex PCR; TCRdb's copy has only in-frame clones and lacks some. This table holds around 320,000 clones, around nine tenths found once. Material: peripheral blood. The receptors were gathered from a woman aged 30 to 39 with COVID-19, enrolled during active disease.

The chain employs TRBV15 and TRBJ1-4; D gene uncertain. This CDR3 is built from 13 residues. V was pared by 5 bases and J by 8 bases, with 12 bases between. Germline V gene data show CDR1 as LNHNV and CDR2 as YYDKDF (reference sequence). CDR3 sequence (DNA): TGTGCCACCAGCGGCGGGCCCTACGAAAAACTGTTTTTT. This encodes CATSGGPYEKLFF.

In this sample, this clone turned up once. This chain's CDR3 is CASSRWDPRGGYEQYF. The CDR3 region has the DNA TGTGCCAGTAGTAGGTGGGACCCTCGAGGGGGCTACGAGCAGTACTTC. The chain recombines TRBV19 with TRBJ2-7, with D possibly TRBD1 on 6 matching bases. V was trimmed by 4 bases and J by 3 bases, leaving 19 bases between them. Per the germline V gene, CDR1 is LNHDA and CDR2 is SQIVND (reference sequence). This CDR3 contains 16 residues.

This clone was seen a handful of times. The chain employs TRBV28 and TRBJ2-1, with D maybe TRBD1 (6 bases). The CDR3 contains 14 residues. Germline CDR1 is MDHEN and CDR2 is SYDVKM. Trimming removed 8 bases from V and 2 bases from J, with 13 bases in between. For the CDR3, the DNA is TGTGCCAGCGCGGACAGCTCCCCCTACAATGAGCAGTTCTTC. It codes for CASADSSPYNEQFF. The whole variable domain, filled in from reference TRBV28 and TRBJ2-1, reads DVKVTQSSRYLVKRTGEKVFLECVQDMDHENMFWYRQDPGLGLRLIYFSYDVKMKEKGDIPEGYSVSREKKERFSLILESASTNQTSMYLCASADSSPYNEQFFGPGTRLTVL.

The rearrangement links TRBV19 to TRBJ2-1; TRBD2 aligns across 10 bases. J was trimmed by 7 bases and V by 3 bases; bases with no gene match: 9. This CDR3 region has 16 residues. The germline CDR1 and CDR2 sequences are LNHDA and SQIVND (reference sequence). This chain's CDR3 is CASSILELAGMNEQFF. CDR3 nucleotide sequence: TGTGCCAGTAGTATTTTAGAACTAGCGGGGATGAATGAGCAGTTCTTC.

This clone was observed a few times. The genes are TRBV7-9 and TRBJ1-4; D may be TRBD1 (6 bases). The germline V gene encodes CDR1 SEHNR and CDR2 FQNEAQ (reference sequence). The CDR3 covers 15 residues. The V end was cut by 5 bases, the J end by 5 bases, with 15 bases between. DNA for the CDR3: TGTGCCAGCAGCCTAACTGTTGGACAGAATGAAAAACTGTTTTTT. Translation: CASSLTVGQNEKLFF.

The V and J genes are TRBV28 and TRBJ2-1, with no clear D. Trimming stripped 1 base from V and 8 bases from J, with 15 bases between. The CDR3 contains 15 residues. Germline V gene lookup returns CDR1 MDHEN and CDR2 SYDVKM. CDR3 sequence reads: CASSLSLSPAYEQFF. DNA of the CDR3: TGTGCCAGCAGTTTATCTCTTAGCCCGGCGTATGAGCAGTTCTTC. Filled out from reference TRBV28 and TRBJ2-1, the complete variable domain reads DVKVTQSSRYLVKRTGEKVFLECVQDMDHENMFWYRQDPGLGLRLIYFSYDVKMKEKGDIPEGYSVSREKKERFSLILESASTNQTSMYLCASSLSLSPAYEQFFGPGTRLTVL.

The rearrangement links TRBV9 to TRBJ2-7; tentative D call: TRBD2 (6 bases). V was trimmed by 0 bases and J by 1 base, leaving 11 bases between them. This CDR3 has 15 residues. Germline CDR1 SGDLS, CDR2 YYNGEE. CDR3 coding DNA: TGTGCCAGCAGCGTAGGTGGGACTCTGTCCTACGAGCAGTACTTC. It specifies CASSVGGTLSYEQYF.

This chain connects TRBV30 to TRBJ1-2; D may be TRBD1 (6 bases). CDR1 is GTSNPN and CDR2 is SVGIG in the germline V gene (reference sequence). Trimming stripped 5 bases from V and 6 bases from J, with 19 bases between. The CDR3 is 14 residues long. The CDR3 sequence is CAWETGSAEDGYTF. Here the CDR3 DNA reads TGTGCCTGGGAGACAGGATCGGCAGAAGATGGCTACACCTTC.

The chain carries TRBV30 and TRBJ1-2, with TRBD1 matching over 7 bases. Per the germline V gene, CDR1 is GTSNPN and CDR2 is SVGIG (reference sequence). The CDR3 spans 13 residues. Germline trimming cut 4 bases from V and 4 bases from J; bases unmatched to any gene: 6. The CDR3 nucleotides read TGTGCCTGGAACATACAGGGGCCCTATGGCTACACCTTC. This encodes CAWNIQGPYGYTF.

The V gene is TRBV4-1, the J gene TRBJ1-2; D may be TRBD1 (5 bases). Germline-derived CDR1 and CDR2 are MGHRA and YSYEKL. Deletions cut 0 bases from V and 4 bases from J, with 21 bases between. The CDR3 totals 18 residues. CDR3 sequence reads: CASSQEGGGAGSFYGYTF. The CDR3 DNA follows: TGCGCCAGCAGCCAAGAGGGGGGGGGTGCCGGATCCTTCTATGGCTACACCTTC.

As regards this clone: Other DNA sequences of this sample code for an identical CDR3. The chain carries TRBV5-1 and TRBJ2-7, with TRBD1 matching 10 bases. V trimming: 4 bases; J trimming: 3 bases; junction bases outside the gene matches: 1. This CDR3 contains 13 residues. Germline V gene lookup returns CDR1 SGHRS and CDR2 YFSETQ. CDR3 bases: TGCGCCAGCAGCAGGGACAGGGGCTACGAGCAGTACTTC. Translation: CASSRDRGYEQYF.

This chain links TRBV7-8 with TRBJ2-1; D possibly corresponds to TRBD2 (6 bases). The CDR3 has 15 amino acids. From germline, CDR1 is SGHVS and CDR2 FQNEAQ. V lost 1 base and J lost 9, with 16 bases in between. CDR3 nucleotide sequence: TGTGCCAGCAGCTTAGTGGAGACTAGTAGGATTGAGCAGTTCTTC. As protein: CASSLVETSRIEQFF.

The rearrangement links TRBV7-2 to TRBJ2-3; 8 bases align to TRBD1. V lost 5 bases and J lost 3; bases outside the gene matches: 7. Germline CDR1 SGHTA, CDR2 FQGNSA. The CDR3 totals 15 residues. CDR3 protein: CASSLGQGRTDTQYF. DNA of the CDR3: TGTGCCAGCAGCCTCGGACAGGGTAGGACAGATACGCAGTATTTT.

This chain links TRBV5-1 with TRBJ1-2; 8 nucleotides match TRBD1. The CDR3 length is 15 residues. Trimming at V came to 4 bases and at J to 2 bases, leaving 7 bases not matched to a gene. Germline lookup yields CDR1 SGHRS and CDR2 YFSETQ. The CDR3 is CASSATDRGNYGYTF. The CDR3 nucleotides are TGCGCCAGCAGCGCCACTGACAGGGGAAACTATGGCTACACCTTC.

The chain is built from TRBV19 and TRBJ2-7; D gene uncertain. This CDR3 comprises 14 residues. CDR1 and CDR2 (germline): LNHDA, SQIVND (reference sequence). The V end was cut by 9 bases, the J end by 1 base, with 16 bases between. CDR3 loop: CASANGPFSYEQYF. The CDR3 coding sequence is TGTGCCAGCGCCAACGGTCCCTTTTCCTACGAGCAGTACTTC.

This chain connects TRBV2 to TRBJ1-1; D might be TRBD1 (5 bases). The CDR3 is made up of 12 amino acids. Germline-derived CDR1 and CDR2 are SNHLY and FYNNEI. V lost 6 bases, J lost 7 bases, and 12 bases lay in between. The CDR3 spells CASRLTGIEAFF. As DNA, the CDR3 is TGTGCCAGCAGACTTACAGGAATTGAAGCTTTCTTT. The entire variable domain, with the rest obtained from reference TRBV2 and TRBJ1-1, is as follows: EPEVTQTPSHQVTQMGQEVILRCVPISNHLYFYWYRQILGQKVEFLVSFYNNEISEKSEIFDDQFSVERPDGSNFTLKIRSTKLEDSAMYFCASRLTGIEAFFGQGTRLTVV.

This clone occurred once. The CDR3 reads CASAVRGDDYNEQFF. In DNA form, the CDR3 reads TGTGCCAGCGCAGTACGGGGGGACGACTACAATGAGCAGTTCTTC. The rearrangement links TRBV6-5 to TRBJ2-1, with 7 bases aligning to TRBD2. CDR1 and CDR2 from the germline V gene are MNHEY and SVGAGI. The J segment lost 3 bases and the V segment lost 8 bases, leaving 10 bases of the junction unmatched. The CDR3 runs 15 residues.

The V call is TRBV7-9, the J call TRBJ2-1, with TRBD1 matching 8 bases. The junction had 11 bases not matched to a gene; V was cut back by 6 bases and J by 4 bases. This CDR3 has 16 amino acids. Germline V gene sequence: CDR1 SEHNR, CDR2 FQNEAQ (reference sequence). CDR3 amino acids: CASRSLRDRSYNEQFF. The CDR3, as DNA: TGTGCCAGCAGAAGCCTCCGGGACAGGAGTTACAATGAGCAGTTCTTC.

The chain combines TRBV2 with TRBJ2-1; 8 bases are shared with TRBD1. Germline V lookup: CDR1 SNHLY, CDR2 FYNNEI. Trimming took 2 bases from V and 8 from J; bases not matched to a gene: 11. The CDR3 is made up of 16 amino acids. The CDR3 sequence: CASSETGQGVFDEQFF. CDR3 nucleotides: TGTGCCAGCAGTGAAACTGGACAGGGAGTGTTCGATGAGCAGTTCTTC.

This chain's CDR3 is CASSIQLGRVWNQPQHF. The CDR3 DNA sequence: TGTGCCAGTAGTATACAATTGGGCAGGGTTTGGAATCAGCCCCAGCATTTT. The V and J genes are TRBV19 and TRBJ1-5, with D perhaps TRBD1 (5 bases). This CDR3 comprises 17 residues. V lost 2 bases and J lost 4, with 18 bases in between. Germline values: CDR1 LNHDA, CDR2 SQIVND (reference sequence).

The chain employs TRBV6-2 or TRBV6-3 and TRBJ1-3, with no clear D. From germline, CDR1 is MNHEY and CDR2 SVGEGT. V was trimmed by 4 bases and J by 0 bases, leaving 10 bases between them. The CDR3 extends over 15 amino acids. The CDR3 is CASSSAGSSGNTIYF. DNA of the CDR3: TGTGCCAGCAGTTCCGCGGGCAGCTCTGGAAACACCATATATTTT.

This rearrangement joins TRBV3-1 (or the pseudogene TRBV3-2) to TRBJ2-5; 9 bases match TRBD2. Germline-derived CDR1 and CDR2 are LGHDT and YNNKEL (reference sequence). The CDR3 is 15 residues long. V was clipped by 1 base and J by 2 bases; unmatched bases: 2. CDR3 bases: TGTGCCAGCAGCCAAGGACTAGCGGAACAAGAGACCCAGTACTTC. Protein: CASSQGLAEQETQYF.

The chain joins TRBV28 to TRBJ2-1; a weak D match, TRBD2 (6 bases). The CDR3 has 15 amino acids. Germline V gives CDR1 MDHEN, CDR2 SYDVKM. V was trimmed by 3 bases and J by 7 bases, leaving 16 bases between them. The CDR3: CASSFPGGGRNEQFF. The CDR3 coding sequence is TGTGCCAGCAGTTTCCCCGGGGGTGGGAGGAATGAGCAGTTCTTC.

This chain joins TRBV18 and TRBJ1-5; tentatively, D is TRBD1 (6 bases). The CDR3 has 18 residues. CDR1 and CDR2 from the germline V gene are KGHSH and LQKENI. Trimming pared 3 bases from V and 4 bases from J, leaving 22 bases between. Here the CDR3 reads CASSPRGSAVRANQPQHF. CDR3 bases: TGTGCCAGCTCACCTAGGGGGTCAGCGGTAAGGGCGAATCAGCCCCAGCATTTT.

This clone occurred once. This rearrangement joins TRBV14 to TRBJ2-3, with 9 bases aligning to TRBD1. The CDR3 spans 14 residues. From germline, CDR1 is SGHDN and CDR2 FVKESK. V trimming: 1 base; J trimming: 4 bases; junction bases outside the gene matches: 0. The CDR3: CASSQGQGADTQYF. The CDR3 DNA reads TGTGCCAGCAGCCAAGGACAGGGGGCAGATACGCAGTATTTT. Together with reference TRBV14 and TRBJ2-3, the CDR3 gives the full variable domain: EAGVTQFPSHSVIEKGQTVTLRCDPISGHDNLYWYRRVMGKEIKFLLHFVKESKQDESGMPNNRFLAERTGGTYSTLKVQPAELEDSGVYFCASSQGQGADTQYFGPGTRLTVL.

The chain joins TRBV11-3 to TRBJ1-2, with D hard to call. Per germline, CDR1 SGHNT and CDR2 YENEEA. This CDR3 is built from 14 residues. V shed 3 bases and J shed 4 bases, with 12 bases lying between them. The CDR3 nucleotides are TGTGCCAGCAGCTTCCACAAGCAGCGCTATGGCTACACCTTC. Encoded protein: CASSFHKQRYGYTF. The full variable domain, its missing parts supplied by reference TRBV11-3 and TRBJ1-2, is EAGVVQSPRYKIIEKKQPVAFWCNPISGHNTLYWYLQNLGQGPELLIRYENEEAVDDSQLPKDRFSAERLKGVDSTLKIQPAELGDSAVYLCASSFHKQRYGYTFGSGTRLTVV.

The chain uses TRBV19 and TRBJ1-5, with D tentatively TRBD1 (5 bases). From germline, CDR1 is LNHDA and CDR2 SQIVND (reference sequence). Trimming stripped 3 bases from V and 3 bases from J, with 12 bases between. CDR3 length: 15 amino acids. The CDR3 is CASSIYRGDNQPQHF. DNA for the CDR3: TGTGCCAGTAGTATTTATAGGGGTGACAATCAGCCCCAGCATTTT.

V gene TRBV16 combines with J gene TRBJ2-7, with 8 bases fitting TRBD1. The CDR3 is made up of 15 amino acids. V was pared by 3 bases and J by 5 bases, with 9 bases of the junction left unmatched. Germline loops: CDR1 KGHSY, CDR2 FQNENV. The CDR3 loop is CASSQGSTGVHEQYF. DNA of the CDR3: TGTGCCAGCAGCCAGGGCTCGACAGGGGTACACGAGCAGTACTTC.

V and J are TRBV28 and TRBJ2-7, with TRBD1 matching 10 bases. Germline loops: CDR1 MDHEN, CDR2 SYDVKM. The trim removed 2 bases at V and 4 bases at J, leaving 5 bases unmatched. The CDR3 spans 15 residues. CDR3 amino acids: CASSLALGQGYEQYF. As DNA, the CDR3 is TGTGCCAGCAGTTTAGCGCTGGGACAGGGGTACGAGCAGTACTTC.

The chain couples TRBV12-5 to TRBJ2-1, with 10 bases fitting TRBD1. The CDR3 runs to 15 residues. Germline CDR1 reads LGHNT; CDR2 reads FRNRAP. V was clipped by 4 bases and J by 5 bases; unmatched bases: 5. CDR3 bases: TGTGCTAGTGGTTGGGACAGGGGTTCGGACAATGAGCAGTTCTTC. It yields the protein CASGWDRGSDNEQFF.